This T cell receptor (beta chain) derives from a study of T cells after posttransplantation cyclophosphamide. This clone showed up many times. As yet, its antigen is unknown. Study outcomes and limitations: Later blood repertoires were often dominated by clones from the donor CD8+ memory compartment. Recipient CMV seropositivity and CMV reactivation strongly tracked TRB clonality. Skin or GI-infiltrating T cells shared few TRB sequences with blood.

This CDR3 spans 15 amino acids. The germline V and J ends were trimmed by 5 bases and 5 bases, with 16 bases remaining between them. Germline V CDR1 and CDR2: SEHNR, FQNEAQ (reference sequence). Cyclophosphamide on days +3 and +4 followed busulfan-fludarabine conditioning and a marrow graft. TCRdb's copy holds only in-frame clones and misses some; the assay was immunoSEQ multiplex PCR. The data show about 12,000 clones, with none appearing a single time. The TCR sequence derives from a female patient in her 40s who received an allogeneic stem cell transplant from a related donor, was CMV-positive, and had acute GVHD only. Some T cells may have originated in the graft donor. The chain uses TRBV7-9 and TRBJ1-5; D is perhaps TRBD1 (5 bases). The material was PBMCs, obtained after allogeneic stem cell transplant with posttransplant cyclophosphamide. The CDR3 spells CASSPPTGGDQPQHF. The CDR3 nucleotides are TGTGCCAGCAGCCCACCCACAGGTGGGGATCAGCCCCAGCATTTT.